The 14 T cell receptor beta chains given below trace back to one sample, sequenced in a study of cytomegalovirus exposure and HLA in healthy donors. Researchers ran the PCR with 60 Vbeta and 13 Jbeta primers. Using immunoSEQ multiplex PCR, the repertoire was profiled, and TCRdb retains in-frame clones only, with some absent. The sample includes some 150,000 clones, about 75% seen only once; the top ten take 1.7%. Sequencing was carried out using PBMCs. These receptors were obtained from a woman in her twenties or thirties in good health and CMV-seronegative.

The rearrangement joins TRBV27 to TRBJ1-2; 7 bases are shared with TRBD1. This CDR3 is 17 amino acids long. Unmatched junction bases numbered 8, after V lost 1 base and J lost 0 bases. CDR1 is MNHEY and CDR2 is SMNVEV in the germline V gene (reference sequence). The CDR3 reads CASSLYAGGTSNYGYTF. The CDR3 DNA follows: TGTGCCAGCAGTTTATACGCAGGGGGTACTTCTAACTATGGCTACACCTTC.

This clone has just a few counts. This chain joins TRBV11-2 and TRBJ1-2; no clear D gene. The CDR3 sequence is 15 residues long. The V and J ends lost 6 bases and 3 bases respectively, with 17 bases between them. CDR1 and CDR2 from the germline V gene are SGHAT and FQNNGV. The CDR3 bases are TGTGCCAGCAGTACTAGACTGAAGAAGGACTATGGCTACACCTTC. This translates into CASSTRLKKDYGYTF.

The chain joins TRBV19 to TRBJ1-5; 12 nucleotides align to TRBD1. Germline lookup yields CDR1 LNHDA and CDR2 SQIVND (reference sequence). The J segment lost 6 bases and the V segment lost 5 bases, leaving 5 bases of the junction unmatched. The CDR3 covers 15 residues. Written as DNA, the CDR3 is TGTGCCAGTAGTGCGGGACAGGGGGCCTTTCAGCCCCAGCATTTT. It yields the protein CASSAGQGAFQPQHF.

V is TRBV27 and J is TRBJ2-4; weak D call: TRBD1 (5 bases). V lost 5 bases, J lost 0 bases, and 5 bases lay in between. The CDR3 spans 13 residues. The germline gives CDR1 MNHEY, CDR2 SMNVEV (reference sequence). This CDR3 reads CASSQGAKNIQYF. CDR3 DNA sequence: TGTGCCAGCAGTCAGGGAGCCAAAAACATTCAGTACTTC.

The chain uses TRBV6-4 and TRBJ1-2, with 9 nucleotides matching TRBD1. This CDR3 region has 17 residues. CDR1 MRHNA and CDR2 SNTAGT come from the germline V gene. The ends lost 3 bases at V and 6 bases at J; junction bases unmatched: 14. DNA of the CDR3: TGTGCCAGCAGTGAGTCCGGGACAGGGAGAAATCTTCATGGCTACACCTTC. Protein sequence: CASSESGTGRNLHGYTF.

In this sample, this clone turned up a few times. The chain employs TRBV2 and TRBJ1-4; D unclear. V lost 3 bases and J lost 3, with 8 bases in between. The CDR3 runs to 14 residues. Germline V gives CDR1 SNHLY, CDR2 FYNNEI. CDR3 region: CASSETLPNEKLFF. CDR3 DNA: TGTGCCAGCAGTGAGACTCTTCCTAATGAAAAACTGTTTTTT.

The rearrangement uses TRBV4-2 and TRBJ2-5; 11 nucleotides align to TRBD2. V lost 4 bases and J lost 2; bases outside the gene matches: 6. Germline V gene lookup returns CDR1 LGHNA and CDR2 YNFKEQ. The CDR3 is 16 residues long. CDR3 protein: CASSLTGTSGQETQYF. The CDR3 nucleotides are TGTGCCAGCAGCCTGACCGGGACTAGCGGACAAGAGACCCAGTACTTC.

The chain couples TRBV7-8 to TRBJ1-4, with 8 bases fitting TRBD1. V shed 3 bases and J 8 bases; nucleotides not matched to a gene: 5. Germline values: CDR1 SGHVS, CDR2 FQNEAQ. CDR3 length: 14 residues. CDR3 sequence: CASSFGTGGEKLFF. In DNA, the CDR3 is TGTGCCAGCAGCTTCGGGACAGGTGGCGAAAAACTGTTTTTT. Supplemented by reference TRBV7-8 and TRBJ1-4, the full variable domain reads GAGVSQSPRYKVAKRGQDVALRCDPISGHVSLFWYQQALGQGPEFLTYFQNEAQLDKSGLPSDRFFAERPEGSVSTLKIQRTQQEDSAVYLCASSFGTGGEKLFFGSGTQLSVL.

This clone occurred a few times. The CDR3 sequence is CASSPWGARVRLNYGYTF. The CDR3 DNA reads TGTGCCAGCAGCCCGTGGGGCGCCCGGGTGCGTCTTAACTATGGCTACACCTTC. The chain couples TRBV5-4 to TRBJ1-2; possibly TRBD1 for D (5 bases). V was trimmed by 4 bases and J by 1 base, leaving 23 bases between them. This CDR3 comprises 18 residues. The germline V gene encodes CDR1 SGHNT and CDR2 YYREEE (reference sequence).

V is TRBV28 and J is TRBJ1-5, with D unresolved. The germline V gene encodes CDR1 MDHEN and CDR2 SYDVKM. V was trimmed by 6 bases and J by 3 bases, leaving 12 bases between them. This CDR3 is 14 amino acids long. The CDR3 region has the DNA TGTGCCAGCAGAATCACAGACCTCAATCAGCCCCAGCATTTT. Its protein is CASRITDLNQPQHF. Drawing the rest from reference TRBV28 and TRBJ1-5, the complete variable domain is DVKVTQSSRYLVKRTGEKVFLECVQDMDHENMFWYRQDPGLGLRLIYFSYDVKMKEKGDIPEGYSVSREKKERFSLILESASTNQTSMYLCASRITDLNQPQHFGDGTRLSIL.

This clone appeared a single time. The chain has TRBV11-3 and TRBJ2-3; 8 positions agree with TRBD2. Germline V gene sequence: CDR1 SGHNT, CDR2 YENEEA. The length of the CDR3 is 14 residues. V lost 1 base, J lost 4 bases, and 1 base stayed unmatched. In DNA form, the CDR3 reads TGTGCCAGCAGCTTAGGGACTAGCTCAGATACGCAGTATTTT. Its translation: CASSLGTSSDTQYF.

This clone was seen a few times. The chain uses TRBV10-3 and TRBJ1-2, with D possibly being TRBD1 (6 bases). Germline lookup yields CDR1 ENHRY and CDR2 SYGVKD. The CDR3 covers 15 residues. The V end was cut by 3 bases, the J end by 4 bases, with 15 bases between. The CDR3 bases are TGTGCCATCAGTGAAGACAGGAGCTCTTCCTATGGCTACACCTTC. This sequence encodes CAISEDRSSSYGYTF.

The CDR3 DNA follows: TGTGCCAGCTCACCACCTGTAGTCGGACAGAACTATGGCTACACCTTC. As protein: CASSPPVVGQNYGYTF. The chain joins TRBV18 to TRBJ1-2; TRBD1 is a possible D gene (6 bases). This CDR3 spans 16 amino acids. Deletions cut 0 bases from V and 2 bases from J, with 13 bases between. The V gene's germline CDR1 is KGHSH and CDR2 LQKENI. Full variable domain (rest looked up from reference TRBV18 and TRBJ1-2): NAGVMQNPRHLVRRRGQEARLRCSPMKGHSHVYWYRQLPEEGLKFMVYLQKENIIDESGMPKERFSAEFPKEGPSILRIQQVVRGDSAAYFCASSPPVVGQNYGYTFGSGTRLTVV.

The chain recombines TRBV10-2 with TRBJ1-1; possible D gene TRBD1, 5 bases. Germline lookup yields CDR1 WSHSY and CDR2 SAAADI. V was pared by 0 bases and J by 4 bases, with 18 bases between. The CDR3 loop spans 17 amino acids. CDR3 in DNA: TGCGCCAGCAGTGAGTCCCTGGGACTCAGGGACCGCACTGAAGCTTTCTTT. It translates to CASSESLGLRDRTEAFF.